This T cell receptor beta chain was profiled in a study of blood T cells in healthy people across ages. Study-wide findings and caveats: Compared with aged donors, long-lived donors showed fewer expanded clones, suggesting selection. The unsorted PBMCs prevented any conclusive comparison of naive versus antigen-experienced cells. Correlation between TCR beta diversity and naive T cell percentage was strong.

The CDR3 covers 13 residues. Trimming cost V 7 bases and J 4 bases, with 11 bases left between them. The germline gives CDR1 SGHTA, CDR2 FQGNSA. All donors came from Russia, were Caucasian and healthy, and spanned ages roughly 6 to 95. This clonotype was recorded many times. Its antigen is not known. A second roughly 6 to 11 cycle PCR used barcoded and J-beta primers. Via MiXCR, TCRdb re-called the 5' RACE reads, giving one row per CDR3 protein. In the table there are about 650,000 distinct CDR3 sequences, roughly half of which are singletons. The sample consisted of blood. This sequence joins TRBV7-2 and TRBJ2-1; unclear D gene. The clonotype comes from a woman of 80 years or more in good health. The CDR3 DNA is TGTGCCAGCACCGAAACTGGTTACAATGAGCAGTTCTTC. Translation gives CASTETGYNEQFF.